This T cell receptor beta chain stems from a study of blood T cell repertoires in COVID-19 (dated by TCRdb to 2020 to 2022). Describing the broader study: Collaborator samples came from the United States, Italy and Spain and covered acute and convalescent phases of COVID-19. Where HLA class I and class II types were available, the types were taken from metadata supplied by the sample provider, not from assay-based typing. The repertoires were released in a freely available public database intended as a resource for research on the immune response to SARS-CoV-2. The dataset comprised deeply sampled blood TCRbeta repertoires from subjects exposed to, actively infected with, or recovered from COVID-19. Sample metadata almost always included a de-identified subject ID, COVID-19 status, age in years and sex. The prospective study material was composed of cDNA or gDNA derived from T cells, B-cell-depleted T cells, or PBMCs. Samples were obtained from the ongoing ImmuneRACE study (first 160 participants) and from some 1,300 subjects provided by 6 global collaborators.

Enrolling through a virtual design, the prospective study's participants ranged in age from roughly 18 to 89 years and lived across more than 20 United States geographic areas. To assign participants to cohorts, the prospective study relied on clinical history that participants themselves reported in a screening survey and a study questionnaire. Exposed participants had been in contact with someone with a PCR-confirmed or clinician-diagnosed COVID-19 case within 2 weeks of study entry. In the prospective study, whole blood, serum and a nasopharyngeal or oropharyngeal swab were collected from each participant by mobile phlebotomists. Additional blood draws and questionnaires over an approximately two-month period could optionally be provided by prospective study participants. Blood samples from the prospective study were shipped frozen or at room temperature prior to DNA extraction. Points on this clone: Its cognate antigen has yet to be identified. One base away there is no much larger clone; base qualities are not given.

The study at large found these results: The amount of clinical and demographic metadata varied by source and participant and was provided uncurated.

The immunoSEQ Assay, a bias-controlled multiplex PCR, was used to amplify TCRbeta CDR3 regions from genomic DNA. Processing in the source paper ran as follows. Within the assay, amplification of reference gene primers was used to estimate how many nucleated cells each sample contained. To quantify the absolute abundance of each unique TCRbeta CDR3 rearrangement, sequence reads were collapsed and filtered. For each sample, productive Simpson clonality was calculated by taking the square root of Simpson's diversity index across productive rearrangements. Drawn from immuneACCESS, this table holds only the in-frame rearrangements with V and J called that TCRdb kept. Clones are partly lost; checked studies trace under half to an unresolved V gene and leave the rest unexplained. From that table come the V and J calls and clone size; the DNA was used to work out D and trimming. The table for this sample lists around 170,000 clones; roughly three quarters of them were counted only once. In total, the top ten clones hold roughly 14% of the sample.

V ends up 4 bases short and J 6 bases short, with an unmatched junction base count of 2. CDR1 and CDR2 are drawn from the germline V gene: MNHEY, SVGAGI. The CDR3 starts with the cysteine, ends with the phenylalanine, and has 12 residues. The sequence is cut down to CDR3 DNA, 36 bases in frame from base 1. This chain is built from TRBV6-5 and TRBJ2-7; 8 central bases correspond to TRBD1. Sequenced: PBMCs or T cells enriched from blood (not recorded which). This sequence was found in a man aged 60-69 years who had been exposed to COVID-19. The CDR3 protein sequence reads: CASSWTGSEQYF. The DNA sequence reads TGTGCCAGCAGTTGGACAGGGTCCGAGCAGTACTTC.